This TCR beta chain comes out of a study of beta chain features in type 1 diabetes. cDNA synthesis used the whole RNA isolate, giving expressed TCRB sequences. TCRdb's table, derived via immunoSEQ multiplex PCR, lists solely in-frame clones and lacks some. Here the sample spans around 500,000 clones, approximately 30% being singletons. Study conclusions and caveats: More deletions and fewer insertions at VDJ junctions were seen in type 1 diabetes patients. Among patients with Type 1 diabetes, TCRB CDR3s were moderately but significantly shorter in every one of the four CD4+ subsets.

This clone was counted between two and nine times. Its antigen remains unidentified. Once sorted, every population was more than 95% pure. Sequencing was performed on naive CD4+ T cells from blood. The sequence was collected from a man aged 18 to 30 in good health.

The CDR3 protein is CAWKRGEAEAFF. DNA for the CDR3: TGTGCCTGGAAAAGGGGGGAAGCTGAAGCTTTCTTT. The V call is TRBV30, the J call TRBJ1-1, with TRBD1 as a possible D gene (6 bases). Per germline, CDR1 GTSNPN and CDR2 SVGIG (reference sequence). The length of the CDR3 is 12 residues. The ends were cut back, 4 bases at V and 6 bases at J, with 12 bases in the middle.